The 7 T cell receptor beta chains reported below all come from one sample, sequenced in a study of regulatory T cells in long-lasting Graves disease. Construction of TCR beta libraries relied on iRepertoire HTBI primers and on Arm-PCR targeting CDR3 regions. TCRdb used MiXCR to reprocess the multiplex PCR reads, holding one entry per CDR3 protein. The data hold 360,000 or so distinct CDR3 sequences, with 16% observed a single time. Time point noted: newly diagnosed GD, antithyroid drugs for less than 3 months. From PBMCs, RNA was extracted and then used to make the TCR library. The sample was also reused in another study, on T cells in Graves' hyperthyroidism and ophthalmopathy.

The sequenced sample was peripheral blood mononuclear cells (PBMCs), obtained at new diagnosis, from a patient treated with antithyroid drugs. The receptor set was obtained from a man aged 40-55 years with Graves disease.

This clonotype was observed a few times. A clone one base away is much larger, so this may be a read error. V and J are TRBV6-1 and TRBJ2-3; D not certain. Trimming stripped 4 bases from V and 4 bases from J, with 3 bases between. This CDR3 contains 11 residues. Germline-derived CDR1 and CDR2 are MNHNS and SASEGT. The CDR3 region has the DNA TGTGCCAGCAGTGGGGCAGATACGCAGTATTTT. Protein product: CASSGADTQYF.

This clonotype was counted at least ten times. This chain links TRBV12-3 or TRBV12-4 with TRBJ2-7; D possibly corresponds to TRBD2 (6 bases). V was shortened by 5 bases and J by 2 bases, with 13 bases between the two germline ends. The CDR3 extends over 14 amino acids. CDR3: CASSLHRRAYEQYF. In DNA form, the CDR3 reads TGTGCCAGCAGTCTCCACAGGAGGGCCTACGAGCAGTACTTC.

The J gene is TRBJ2-2, the V gene TRBV2; D may be TRBD1 (6 bases). The CDR3 length is 15 residues. In germline, CDR1 is SNHLY, CDR2 FYNNEI. The V end lost 4 bases, the J end lost 1 base, and 10 bases lay between the germline ends. CDR3 in DNA: TGTGCCAGCAGTGTCTGGACAGTGAACACCGGGGAGCTGTTTTTT. Residues: CASSVWTVNTGELFF.

This clonotype was detected ten times or more. J is TRBJ2-7 and V is TRBV20-1, with TRBD2 matching 7 bases. The CDR3 consists of 15 residues. J was trimmed by 2 bases and V by 5 bases; bases with no gene match: 12. CDR1 and CDR2 (germline): DFQATT, SNEGSKA (reference sequence). The CDR3 DNA sequence: TGCAGTGCTCCACACCCGGGGGGATCACCCTACGAGCAGTACTTC. Translating gives CSAPHPGGSPYEQYF.

In this sample, this clonotype turned up many times. This sequence joins TRBV6-1 and TRBJ2-5; the D is unclear. V was clipped by 3 bases and J by 5 bases, with 7 bases between them. This CDR3 has 12 residues. CDR1 MNHNS and CDR2 SASEGT come from the germline V gene. The CDR3 coding sequence is TGTGCCAGCAGTGAGGCCTGGGAGACCCAGTACTTC. It codes for CASSEAWETQYF.

As concerns this clonotype: A far larger clone is only one base removed, so a read error is likely. J is TRBJ2-4 and V is TRBV27, with TRBD2 matching over 11 bases. The DNA end is a closer match to TRBJ2-3, so the J assignment may be wrong. CDR3 length: 16 amino acids. CDR1 is MNHEY and CDR2 is SMNVEV in the germline V gene (reference sequence). CDR3 bases: TGTGCCAGCAGTACTAGACTAGCGGGGAACACATATACGCAGTATTTT. Amino acids: CASSTRLAGNTYTQYF.

This clonotype was seen only a few times. V and J are TRBV9 and TRBJ2-5, with 13 bases identical to TRBD2. The ends lost 0 bases at V and 5 bases at J; junction bases unmatched: 4. This CDR3 spans 16 amino acids. Germline V lookup: CDR1 SGDLS, CDR2 YYNGEE. CDR3 residues: CASSVGTSGGWETQYF. The CDR3 DNA sequence: TGTGCCAGCAGCGTAGGGACTAGCGGGGGATGGGAGACCCAGTACTTC. Full variable domain (missing parts from reference TRBV9 and TRBJ2-5): DSGVTQTPKHLITATGQRVTLRCSPRSGDLSVYWYQQSLDQGLQFLIQYYNGEERAKGNILERFSAQQFPDLHSELNLSSLELGDSALYFCASSVGTSGGWETQYFGPGTRLLVL.